This is a list of T cell receptor beta chains from one sample in a study of blood T cell repertoires in COVID-19. Sequencing used immunoSEQ multiplex PCR; TCRdb keeps in-frame clones, though not all of them. The sample includes 400,000 to 500,000 clones, roughly 90% seen only once; the top ten take less than 2%. Material: PBMCs or T cells enriched from blood (not recorded which). These receptors originate from a woman in her forties who had recovered from COVID-19. CDR3s include the opening cysteine and the closing phenylalanine or tryptophan. Each record gives: clone size, J gene, V gene, D gene, CDR3 protein, CDR3 DNA. The D gene is left open where the match is weak. Some rows mark clone size as missing; the rest say once, few, many or name a class of expanded clone.

>NA|TRBJ1-5|TRBV19|NA
CASSPRTARNQPQHF
TGTGCCAGTAGCCCAAGGACAGCCCGCAATCAGCCCCAGCATTTT
>NA|TRBJ2-7|TRBV6-5|TRBD1
CASSYMGQGVGYEQYF
TGTGCCAGCAGTTACATGGGACAGGGGGTCGGATACGAGCAGTACTTC
>NA|TRBJ2-7|TRBV27|TRBD2
CASSFRAGTSSYEQYF
TGTGCCAGCAGTTTTAGGGCCGGGACTAGCTCCTACGAGCAGTACTTC
>few|TRBJ2-5|TRBV29-1|TRBD1
CSEGQGAFETQYF
TGCAGCGAGGGACAGGGGGCATTCGAGACCCAGTACTTC
>few|TRBJ1-2|TRBV27|NA
CASSNRADLEGGYTF
TGTGCCAGCAGTAACCGGGCCGACCTAGAGGGTGGCTACACCTTC
>NA|TRBJ2-7|TRBV11-2|NA
CASSLGDGGYEQYF
TGTGCCAGCAGCTTAGGAGACGGCGGCTACGAGCAGTACTTC
>NA|TRBJ1-2|TRBV27|NA
CASGNGGRGSNYGYTF
TGTGCCAGCGGGAATGGGGGCAGGGGCAGTAACTATGGCTACACCTTC
>NA|TRBJ2-5|TRBV4-3|NA
CASSHSRGEETQYF
TGCGCCAGCAGCCACTCTAGGGGTGAGGAGACCCAGTACTTC
>few|TRBJ1-5|TRBV2|TRBD1
CASKGQGSQPQHF
TGTGCCAGCAAGGGACAGGGAAGTCAGCCCCAGCATTTT
>NA|TRBJ1-3|TRBV19|TRBD1
CASRMDRSSGNTIYF
TGTGCCAGTAGAATGGACAGGAGCTCTGGAAACACCATATATTTT
>NA|TRBJ1-1|TRBV19|NA
CASSILSRTEAFF
TGTGCCAGTAGTATCCTGAGCCGGACTGAAGCTTTCTTT
>NA|TRBJ1-4|TRBV10-3|TRBD1
CAISEVSGTDNEKLFF
TGTGCCATCAGTGAGGTCTCCGGGACAGACAATGAAAAACTGTTTTTT
>once|TRBJ1-1|TRBV10-3|NA
CAISESTGPTEAFF
TGTGCCATCAGTGAGTCCACAGGGCCCACTGAAGCTTTCTTT
>NA|TRBJ2-7|TRBV29-1|TRBD2
CSVELPAGGPYEQYF
TGCAGCGTTGAACTCCCAGCGGGAGGGCCCTACGAGCAGTACTTC
>NA|TRBJ2-5|TRBV6-5|TRBD2
CASRPQRESQETQYF
TGTGCCAGCAGACCGCAGCGGGAGAGCCAAGAGACCCAGTACTTC
>NA|TRBJ1-2|TRBV18|TRBD1
CASSRTGEVYGYTF
TGTGCCAGCTCACGGACAGGGGAGGTCTATGGCTACACCTTC
>NA|TRBJ2-5|TRBV12-3/TRBV12-4|NA
CASSTDLETQYF
TGTGCCAGCAGTACCGACTTGGAGACCCAGTACTTC
>NA|TRBJ2-7|TRBV19|TRBD2
CASSKRERSYEQYF
TGTGCCAGTAGTAAGCGGGAGAGGTCCTACGAGCAGTACTTC
>NA|TRBJ1-1|TRBV29-1|NA
CSAVSTGNTEAFF
TGCAGCGCCGTCTCGACAGGGAACACTGAAGCTTTCTTT
>NA|TRBJ2-1|TRBV5-5|TRBD2
CASAVSSRLAGNEQFF
TGTGCCAGCGCCGTCAGTTCCAGACTAGCTGGGAATGAGCAGTTCTTC
>NA|TRBJ1-3|TRBV6-5|TRBD1
CASTKGGQSGNTIYF
TGTGCCAGCACTAAAGGGGGACAGTCTGGAAACACCATATATTTT
>NA|TRBJ2-7|TRBV7-9|TRBD1
CASRRTGGSNEQYF
TGTGCCAGCAGAAGGACAGGGGGCTCTAACGAGCAGTACTTC
>NA|TRBJ2-7|TRBV30|TRBD2
CAWKVGGSTYF
TGTGCCTGGAAGGTAGGCGGGAGTACGTACTTC
>NA|TRBJ2-1|TRBV4-2|TRBD2
CASSPPRREGQVTEQFF
TGTGCCAGCAGCCCACCACGGCGGGAGGGCCAGGTCACTGAGCAGTTCTTC
>once|TRBJ2-7|TRBV10-3|NA
CAISGAPTYEQYF
TGTGCCATCAGTGGGGCCCCAACCTACGAGCAGTACTTC
>once|TRBJ2-7|TRBV12-3/TRBV12-4|NA
CASGGGEQYF
TGTGCCAGTGGGGGAGGCGAGCAGTACTTC
>NA|TRBJ1-2|TRBV24-1|NA
CATSDLGSRYGYTF
TGTGCCACCAGTGATTTGGGCAGTCGATATGGCTACACCTTC
>NA|TRBJ1-3|TRBV23-1|NA
CASSPFPYTIYF
TGCGCCAGCAGTCCCTTTCCGTACACCATATATTTT
>NA|TRBJ2-3|TRBV9|NA
CASSVENSASDTQYF
TGTGCCAGCAGCGTAGAGAATAGCGCCTCCGATACGCAGTATTTT
>NA|TRBJ2-2|TRBV7-9|NA
CASSLRRGDTGELFF
TGTGCCAGCAGCCTCAGACGGGGAGACACCGGGGAGCTGTTTTTT
>NA|TRBJ2-7|TRBV5-4|TRBD2
CASSLGGRSSYEQYF
TGTGCCAGCAGCTTAGGCGGGAGGAGCTCCTACGAGCAGTACTTC
>NA|TRBJ2-3|TRBV7-6|TRBD2
CASSRSVAGPTDTQYF
TGTGCCAGCAGCCGATCTGTAGCGGGACCCACAGATACGCAGTATTTT
>NA|TRBJ1-2|TRBV6-5|NA
CASSYSSGVDGYTF
TGTGCCAGCAGTTACTCTTCGGGGGTGGATGGCTACACCTTC
>NA|TRBJ2-7|TRBV27|TRBD2
CASSLVRTSGRREYEQYF
TGTGCCAGCAGTTTGGTCCGGACTAGCGGGAGGAGGGAGTACGAGCAGTACTTC
>NA|TRBJ1-1|TRBV27|NA
CASSRWGGLNTEAFF
TGTGCCAGCAGTAGGTGGGGGGGGTTGAACACTGAAGCTTTCTTT
>NA|TRBJ1-1|TRBV19|TRBD1
CASSLRQGWNTEAFF
TGTGCCAGTAGTTTAAGACAGGGCTGGAACACTGAAGCTTTCTTT
>NA|TRBJ1-2|TRBV12-3/TRBV12-4|NA
CASSYREGYTF
TGTGCCAGCAGTTACAGGGAAGGCTACACCTTC
>NA|TRBJ1-4|TRBV5-4|TRBD1
CASSSRGSNEKLFF
TGTGCCAGCAGCTCCAGGGGGTCTAATGAAAAACTGTTTTTT
>NA|TRBJ2-7|TRBV5-1|NA
CASSLGRQLVTYEQYF
TGCGCCAGCAGCTTGGGCCGACAGCTAGTAACCTACGAGCAGTACTTC
>NA|TRBJ2-1|TRBV7-9|NA
CASSPRGISYNEQFF
TGTGCCAGCAGCCCGAGGGGGATCTCCTACAATGAGCAGTTCTTC
>NA|TRBJ2-5|TRBV7-2|TRBD1
CASSLAGQGATQYF
TGTGCCAGCAGCTTAGCGGGACAGGGTGCGACCCAGTACTTC
>NA|TRBJ1-1|TRBV7-2|NA
CASSDRGSGTEAFF
TGTGCCAGCAGCGACCGGGGGTCGGGGACTGAAGCTTTCTTT